This T cell receptor beta chain was sequenced for a study of Graves' ophthalmopathy and Graves' hyperthyroidism. Findings of the study overall: With around 88% sensitivity and roughly 76% specificity, a 13-signature model separated ophthalmopathy from stable hyperthyroidism. Progression of ophthalmopathy was predicted by the model with approximately 71% sensitivity and around 72% specificity.

This CDR3 is 14 amino acids long. Unmatched junction bases numbered 6, after V lost 5 bases and J lost 4 bases. Beta-chain TCR CDR3 regions were amplified from RNA transcripts. Amplification began with first-round RT-PCR using HTBI primers, then second-round multiplex PCR was performed. Via MiXCR, TCRdb re-called the multiplex PCR reads, giving one row per CDR3 protein. The sample holds around 36,000 distinct CDR3 sequences, roughly 50% seen once. About this clonotype: Antigen: not known.

Establishment of the diagnosis relied upon clinical symptoms, serum thyroxine, TRAb, thyroid ultrasound and orbital computed tomography. The sequence derives from an adult woman with stable Graves' hyperthyroidism. The sequencing sample was made of peripheral blood. The rearrangement links TRBV12-3 or TRBV12-4 to TRBJ1-2, with TRBD1 matching 8 bases. The CDR3 loop reads CASSVGQGTYGYTF. For the CDR3, the DNA is TGTGCCAGCAGTGTTGGACAGGGTACCTATGGCTACACCTTC.